This paragraph covers one T cell receptor (beta chain) sequence. Antigen: not known. This record belongs to a study of post-analysis software for immune sequencing data. Study in general: The cohort encompassed relapsing-remitting, secondary progressive and progressive-relapsing multiple sclerosis disease courses. General study findings and limits: Relative to controls, patients had several TRBV segments at higher frequency, with TRBV5-6, TRBV5-1 and TRBV20-1 among these. Under F measure analysis, samples from one preparation batch co-clustered strongly. Comparison with controls showed significantly lower normalized Chao1 diversity in multiple sclerosis patients.

Trimming cost V 0 bases and J 3 bases, with 11 bases left between them. The CDR3 extends over 16 amino acids. In germline, CDR1 is MNHEY, CDR2 SVGAGI. Unique molecular identifiers featured in each of the TCR beta cDNA libraries. Some 500,000 cDNA molecules were recovered from an input of about 0.9 to 10 million T cells. TCRdb independently ran MiXCR on the PCR reads; one entry per CDR3 protein. The data show roughly 200,000 distinct CDR3 sequences, roughly 30% seen once. The source of this sequence is a girl aged 2 to 17 with multiple sclerosis. V is TRBV6-5 and J is TRBJ1-4; a possible D gene is TRBD1 (5 bases). Sample: blood. The CDR3 protein is CASSYSTVTANEKLFF. The CDR3 nucleotides read TGTGCCAGCAGTTACTCGACCGTGACAGCTAATGAAAAACTGTTTTTT.